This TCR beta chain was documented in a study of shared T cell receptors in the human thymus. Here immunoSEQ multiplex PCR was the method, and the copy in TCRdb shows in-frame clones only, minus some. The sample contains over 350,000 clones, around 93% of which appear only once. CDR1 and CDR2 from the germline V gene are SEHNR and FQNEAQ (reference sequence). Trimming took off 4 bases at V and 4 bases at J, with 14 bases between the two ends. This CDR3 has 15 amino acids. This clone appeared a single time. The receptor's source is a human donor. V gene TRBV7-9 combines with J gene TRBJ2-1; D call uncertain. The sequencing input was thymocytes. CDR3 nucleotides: TGTGCCAGCAGCTGGGCAGAGTCCTCATACAATGAGCAGTTCTTC. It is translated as CASSWAESSYNEQFF.